This T cell receptor (beta chain) was identified during a study of blood T cells in healthy people across ages. For the study at large: Capture via template switching afforded approximately one barcoded beta molecule per two T cells.

Overall study results and limits: Diversity estimated from one million T cells was considered an underestimate. In long-lived donors, naive CD4+ cell counts and diversity exceeded those of aged donors. It was found that TCR beta diversity correlated strongly with the percentage of naive T cells.

A note on this clonotype: No antigen is known for it.

The second PCR ran about 6 to 11 cycles with a sample-barcoded 5' primer and J-beta primers. TCRdb called the 5' RACE reads again in MiXCR, with one record for every CDR3 protein. The repertoire holds 1.5 million to 2 million distinct CDR3 sequences, with about 31% as singletons. Sequencing used blood. The TCR comes from a woman aged 25 to 39 in good health.

The CDR3 sequence: CASSSPGTSGGPNTDTQYF. The DNA for the CDR3 is TGTGCCAGCAGCAGTCCCGGGACTAGCGGGGGGCCGAACACAGATACGCAGTATTTT. This chain connects TRBV12-3 or TRBV12-4 to TRBJ2-3; TRBD2 matches 15 bases. The CDR3 is 19 amino acids. V was pared by 6 bases and J by 2 bases, with 12 bases of the junction left unmatched.